Listed here are 2 T cell receptor beta chains from one sample, sequenced in a study of T cell responses to AZD1222 COVID-19 vaccine. Assay used: immunoSEQ multiplex PCR; TCRdb lists only in-frame clones, some missing. Of about 130,000 clones detected, 88% appear once; the ten largest clones hold approximately 8%. The sequenced sample was peripheral blood, obtained on day 0 of AZD1222 vaccination. All receptors come from an adult in good health.

The rearrangement uses TRBV14 and TRBJ2-2, with a possible D match to TRBD2 (6 bases). Trimming removed 4 bases from V and 3 bases from J, with 9 bases in between. Looked up from germline, CDR1 is SGHDN and CDR2 is FVKESK. This CDR3 is 14 amino acids long. The CDR3 here is CASSLGGDTGELFF. CDR3 nucleotide sequence: TGTGCCAGCAGCCTAGGCGGGGACACCGGGGAGCTGTTTTTT. The variable domain in full, completed from reference TRBV14 and TRBJ2-2, reads EAGVTQFPSHSVIEKGQTVTLRCDPISGHDNLYWYRRVMGKEIKFLLHFVKESKQDESGMPNNRFLAERTGGTYSTLKVQPAELEDSGVYFCASSLGGDTGELFFGEGSRLTVL.

The rearrangement joins TRBV27 to TRBJ2-7; D is unclear. Trimming cost V 5 bases and J 6 bases, with 11 bases left between them. Germline CDR1 is MNHEY and CDR2 is SMNVEV (reference sequence). The CDR3 sequence is 12 residues long. CDR3 loop: CASSAGASEQYF. CDR3 in DNA: TGTGCCAGCAGTGCAGGAGCCAGCGAGCAGTACTTC.